The present T cell receptor beta chain was sequenced within a study of radiotherapy plus CTLA-4 blockade in lung cancer. Whole-study findings and limits: Increased serum interferon-beta after radiation also reportedly predicted response strongly.

The method was immunoSEQ multiplex PCR; TCRdb's version includes in-frame clones alone and lacks a portion of them. This table has 80,000 or so clones, 60% to 85% appearing once. The CDR3 consists of 17 residues. Per germline, CDR1 SGHDT and CDR2 YYEEEE. Turning to this clone: Its antigen is unknown. One end of the junction is discordant with germline, which a read error may explain.

Sequencing was performed on peripheral blood, taken from a patient treated with radiotherapy plus ipilimumab. This chain links TRBV5-6 with TRBJ2-4; 7 bases align to TRBD1. The receptor was derived from a human donor with non-small cell lung cancer whose response to radiotherapy plus ipilimumab could not be evaluated. Some clones in this sample may be carry-over from other donors' samples. The CDR3 nucleotides read TGTGCCAGCAGCTTGGCCTGGTTCTCCCCCTCCGGGGACAGTTTTTTTTTC. Amino acids: CASSLAWFSPSGDSFFF.